These 24 T cell receptor beta chains came from one sample sequenced in a study of T cells in Graves' hyperthyroidism and ophthalmopathy. RNA transcripts were the template for amplifying TCR beta CDR3 regions. Carried out on the TCR CDR3, a first-round RT-PCR used the HTBI primer set. Each CDR3 protein gets one entry after TCRdb re-called the multiplex PCR reads with MiXCR. The profile shows 250,000 or so distinct CDR3 sequences, over 12% of them singletons. The sequenced sample consisted of blood. The receptors originated from a woman aged 45-65 years with Graves' hyperthyroidism that later progressed to Graves' ophthalmopathy.

This clonotype was counted many times. The chain employs TRBV18 and TRBJ2-7; D remains unclear. Trimming pared 1 base from V and 3 bases from J, leaving 4 bases between. This CDR3 spans 12 amino acids. Germline V CDR1 and CDR2: KGHSH, LQKENI. This CDR3 is CASSPQVYEQYF. The DNA of the CDR3 is TGTGCCAGCTCACCACAGGTCTACGAGCAGTACTTC.

There are many counts of this clonotype. This rearrangement joins TRBV6-1 to TRBJ1-1; 9 nucleotides line up with TRBD1. This CDR3 comprises 15 residues. CDR1 is MNHNS and CDR2 is SASEGT in the germline V gene. The V segment lost 8 bases and the J segment 6 bases; nucleotides outside the gene matches: 13. Written as DNA, the CDR3 is TGTGCCAGCCTGCAATCGGACAGGGGATACGCTGAAGCTTTCTTT. Translation gives CASLQSDRGYAEAFF.

This clonotype was seen a handful of times. This chain joins TRBV5-1 and TRBJ1-4; D ambiguous. V lost 0 bases and J lost 5, with 8 bases in between. Germline V gives CDR1 SGHRS, CDR2 YFSETQ. The CDR3 runs to 14 residues. CDR3 DNA sequence: TGCGCCAGCAGCTTGGGACCGGAGAATGAAAAACTGTTTTTT. It is translated as CASSLGPENEKLFF.

This clonotype has a count of ten or more. The rearrangement links TRBV28 to TRBJ2-1; D call uncertain. The germline V gene has CDR1 MDHEN and CDR2 SYDVKM. CDR3 length: 12 residues. V was shortened by 7 bases and J by 7 bases, with 11 bases between the two germline ends. This CDR3 is CASTDPVNEQFF. The DNA of the CDR3 is TGTGCCAGCACGGACCCTGTGAATGAGCAGTTCTTC.

This clonotype appeared many times. This chain joins TRBV6-5 and TRBJ2-7; D unclear. The germline V gene has CDR1 MNHEY and CDR2 SVGAGI. The V gene lost 0 bases and the J gene lost 1 base, with 10 bases spanning the gap. CDR3 length: 15 amino acids. CDR3 sequence reads: CASSYSTVGSYEQYF. The CDR3 DNA reads as TGTGCCAGCAGTTACTCGACGGTCGGATCCTACGAGCAGTACTTC.

This clonotype was seen many times. The genes are TRBV10-3 and TRBJ2-2; 10 nucleotides align to TRBD1. CDR3 size: 16 residues. Germline V gives CDR1 ENHRY, CDR2 SYGVKD. V lost 3 bases, J lost 4 bases, and 5 bases stayed unmatched. CDR3 bases: TGTGCCATCAGTGAAATGGGACAGGGGTCCACCGGGGAGCTGTTTTTT. Protein: CAISEMGQGSTGELFF.

This clonotype has only a few counts. This chain uses TRBV7-9 with TRBJ1-2; D unresolved. Germline V CDR1 and CDR2: SEHNR, FQNEAQ (reference sequence). The V gene lost 8 bases and the J gene lost 6 bases, with 19 bases spanning the gap. The CDR3 sequence is 14 residues long. CDR3 region: CASRGKRSLDGYTF. DNA for the CDR3: TGTGCCAGCCGAGGGAAAAGGAGTTTGGATGGCTACACCTTC.

The V call is TRBV28, the J call TRBJ1-5; 8 bases fit TRBD1. V was clipped by 1 base and J by 5 bases; unmatched bases: 10. The CDR3 runs 17 residues. The V gene's germline CDR1 is MDHEN and CDR2 SYDVKM. CDR3 nucleotides: TGTGCCAGCAGTTTATTACAGGGGGAAACATTCGATCAGCCCCAGCATTTT. This codes for CASSLLQGETFDQPQHF. Combining the CDR3 with reference TRBV28 and TRBJ1-5 gives the whole variable domain DVKVTQSSRYLVKRTGEKVFLECVQDMDHENMFWYRQDPGLGLRLIYFSYDVKMKEKGDIPEGYSVSREKKERFSLILESASTNQTSMYLCASSLLQGETFDQPQHFGDGTRLSIL.

This clonotype was picked up many times. The gene calls are TRBV20-1 and TRBJ2-3, with D maybe TRBD1 (7 bases). There are 13 residues in the CDR3. The V end was cut by 7 bases, the J end by 1 base, with 12 bases between. CDR1 is DFQATT, CDR2 SNEGSKA, per germline (reference sequence). The CDR3 loop is CSVQGEGTDTQYF. As DNA, the CDR3 is TGCAGTGTCCAGGGGGAGGGCACAGATACGCAGTATTTT.

This clonotype was counted ten times or more. The gene calls are TRBV27 and TRBJ2-7; D may be TRBD1 (5 bases). Per the germline V gene, CDR1 is MNHEY and CDR2 is SMNVEV (reference sequence). This CDR3 is built from 15 residues. V gave up 6 bases and J gave up 1 base, with 16 bases separating them. In DNA form, the CDR3 reads TGTGCCAGCAGATCCGTAACAGGTTTTTCCTACGAGCAGTACTTC. As protein: CASRSVTGFSYEQYF.

A word on this clonotype: It may be a read error: a sequence one base away is much more abundant. The chain links TRBV27 to TRBJ1-5, with D perhaps matching TRBD1 (5 bases). Germline-derived CDR1 and CDR2 are MNHEY and SMNVEV (reference sequence). The CDR3 has 16 amino acids. The CDR3 protein is CVSSKGPGPNNQPQHF. The CDR3 DNA sequence: TGTGTCAGCAGTAAGGGACCGGGTCCTAATAATCAGCCCCAGCATTTT.

In this sample, this clonotype turned up a few times. The J gene is TRBJ2-5, the V gene TRBV7-9; D may be TRBD1 (5 bases). V was clipped by 1 base and J by 4 bases, with 16 bases between them. The CDR3 has 16 residues. Germline values: CDR1 SEHNR, CDR2 FQNEAQ (reference sequence). In DNA form, the CDR3 reads TGTGCCAGCAGCTTAGAGGCAGGGTACATTCGAGAGACCCAGTACTTC. Translating gives CASSLEAGYIRETQYF.

There are many counts of this clonotype. V usage is TRBV20-1 and J usage is TRBJ2-1; tentatively, D is TRBD2 (10 bases). Germline assignment: CDR1 DFQATT and CDR2 SNEGSKA (reference sequence). This CDR3 region has 18 residues. V lost 7 bases and J lost 4, with 29 bases in between. CDR3 DNA sequence: TGCAGTGTCTCCCCGGGACAGGGAACTAGCGGGGAGTACAATGAGCAGTTCTTC. Its protein is CSVSPGQGTSGEYNEQFF.

This clonotype was seen many times. CDR3: CASSQTSSYNEQFF. Here the CDR3 DNA reads TGTGCCAGCAGCCAAACAAGCTCCTACAATGAGCAGTTCTTC. V is TRBV3-1 and J is TRBJ2-1, with no clear D. The CDR3 contains 14 residues. V lost 2 bases, J lost 0 bases, and 5 bases lay in between. In germline, CDR1 is LGHDT, CDR2 YNNKEL (reference sequence).

The V gene is TRBV28, the J gene TRBJ2-7; D is ambiguous. CDR1 and CDR2 (germline): MDHEN, SYDVKM. Trimming cost V 10 bases and J 0 bases, with 13 bases left between them. The CDR3 runs to 13 residues. CDR3 amino acids: CAIRRPSSYEQYF. The CDR3 nucleotides read TGTGCCATCAGAAGACCGAGCTCCTACGAGCAGTACTTC.

This chain joins TRBV9 and TRBJ1-4; TRBD1 matches at 7 bases. The CDR3 has 15 residues. Unmatched junction bases numbered 10, after V lost 4 bases and J lost 7 bases. Germline lookup yields CDR1 SGDLS and CDR2 YYNGEE. CDR3 sequence reads: CASSLQQGIGEKLFF. The CDR3 DNA reads TGTGCCAGCAGCCTCCAACAGGGGATCGGTGAAAAACTGTTTTTT.

This clonotype was detected ten times or more. The gene calls are TRBV28 and TRBJ1-3; D gene ambiguous. The CDR3 is made up of 17 amino acids. Germline V lookup: CDR1 MDHEN, CDR2 SYDVKM. V was clipped by 4 bases and J by 0 bases, with 16 bases between them. The CDR3 bases are TGTGCCAGCAGTTCCCACGGAGGGAAAGGCTCTGGAAACACCATATATTTT. Residues: CASSSHGGKGSGNTIYF. Full variable domain (remainder filled in from reference TRBV28 and TRBJ1-3): DVKVTQSSRYLVKRTGEKVFLECVQDMDHENMFWYRQDPGLGLRLIYFSYDVKMKEKGDIPEGYSVSREKKERFSLILESASTNQTSMYLCASSSHGGKGSGNTIYFGEGSWLTVV.

The sample holds many counts of this clonotype. The chain couples TRBV20-1 to TRBJ1-5; D not resolved. Germline V gene sequence: CDR1 DFQATT, CDR2 SNEGSKA (reference sequence). V dropped 4 bases and J dropped 1 base, with 11 bases sitting between them. The CDR3 runs to 14 residues. The CDR3 protein is CSAKVSGSNQPQHF. The CDR3 bases are TGCAGTGCTAAGGTGTCGGGGAGCAATCAGCCCCAGCATTTT.

There are many counts of this clonotype. This chain joins TRBV30 and TRBJ2-7; 9 positions agree with TRBD1. The junction had 7 bases not matched to a gene; V was cut back by 0 bases and J by 4 bases. The CDR3 has 15 residues. Germline CDR1 GTSNPN, CDR2 SVGIG (reference sequence). As DNA, the CDR3 is TGTGCCTGGAGTGTAGCACAGGGGGCTACGTACGAGCAGTACTTC. Its translation is CAWSVAQGATYEQYF.

This clonotype was picked up many times. The V call is TRBV30, the J call TRBJ1-5, with D tentatively TRBD1 (6 bases). The length of the CDR3 is 13 residues. V lost 3 bases and J 7 bases, leaving 13 bases between the germline ends. The germline CDR1 and CDR2 sequences are GTSNPN and SVGIG (reference sequence). CDR3 sequence (DNA): TGTGCCTGGAGCATGTGGGGGGCCCAGCCCCAGCATTTT. Translating gives CAWSMWGAQPQHF. Drawing the rest from reference TRBV30 and TRBJ1-5, the complete variable domain is SQTIHQWPATLVQPVGSPLSLECTVEGTSNPNLYWYRQAAGRGLQLLFYSVGIGQISSEVPQNLSASRPQDRQFILSSKKLLLSDSGFYLCAWSMWGAQPQHFGDGTRLSIL.

This clonotype came up a few times. The rearrangement links TRBV9 to TRBJ2-2; D not resolved. Germline values: CDR1 SGDLS, CDR2 YYNGEE. CDR3 length: 13 amino acids. V dropped 0 bases and J dropped 6 bases, with 6 bases sitting between them. CDR3 nucleotides: TGTGCCAGCAGCGTAGATATTTCCGGGGAGCTGTTTTTT. It codes for CASSVDISGELFF. Complete variable domain (other parts from reference TRBV9 and TRBJ2-2): DSGVTQTPKHLITATGQRVTLRCSPRSGDLSVYWYQQSLDQGLQFLIQYYNGEERAKGNILERFSAQQFPDLHSELNLSSLELGDSALYFCASSVDISGELFFGEGSRLTVL.

This clonotype came up many times. V and J are TRBV6-1 and TRBJ2-7; possible D gene TRBD2, 6 bases. Trimming stripped 5 bases from V and 3 bases from J, with 11 bases between. The CDR3 runs to 13 residues. Germline V lookup: CDR1 MNHNS, CDR2 SASEGT. CDR3 DNA sequence: TGTGCCAGCAGTCACGGGAGTCTCTACGAGCAGTACTTC. Protein product: CASSHGSLYEQYF.

This clonotype showed up just a few times. A read error may be the cause here, since a much bigger clone is one base away. Because it lacks the conserved phenylalanine or tryptophan at the end, this CDR3 is likely a read error. The rearrangement uses TRBV27 and TRBJ1-2, with 8 bases fitting TRBD1. CDR1 MNHEY and CDR2 SMNVEV come from the germline V gene (reference sequence). Trimming cost V 10 bases and J 8 bases; bases outside gene matches: 27. The length of the CDR3 is 18 residues. The CDR3: CATTLWSSGQAALSGYTL. The CDR3, as DNA: TGTGCCACTACGCTGTGGTCCTCGGGACAGGCGGCCTTGAGCGGCTACACCTTG.

V usage is TRBV10-3 and J usage is TRBJ2-3, with 8 bases matching TRBD2. CDR1 and CDR2 from the germline V gene are ENHRY and SYGVKD. This CDR3 is built from 15 residues. Trimming removed 11 bases from V and 6 bases from J; junction bases left unmatched: 16. The CDR3 spells CAARTTSGEWDTQYF. In DNA, the CDR3 is TGTGCCGCGCGAACTACTAGCGGAGAATGGGATACGCAGTATTTT.